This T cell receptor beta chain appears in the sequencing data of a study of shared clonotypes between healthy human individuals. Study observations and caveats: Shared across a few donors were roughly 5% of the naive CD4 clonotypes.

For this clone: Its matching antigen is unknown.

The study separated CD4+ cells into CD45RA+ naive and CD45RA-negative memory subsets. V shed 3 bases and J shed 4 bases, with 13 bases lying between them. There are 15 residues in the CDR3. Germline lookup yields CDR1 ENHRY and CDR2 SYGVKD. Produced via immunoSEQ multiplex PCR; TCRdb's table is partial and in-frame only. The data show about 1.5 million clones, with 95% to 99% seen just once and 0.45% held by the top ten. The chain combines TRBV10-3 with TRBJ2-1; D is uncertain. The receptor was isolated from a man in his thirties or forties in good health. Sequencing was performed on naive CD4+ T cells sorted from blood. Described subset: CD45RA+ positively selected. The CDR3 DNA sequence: TGTGCCATCAGTGATAGTGCCTCTGGGTACAATGAGCAGTTCTTC. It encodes CAISDSASGYNEQFF.